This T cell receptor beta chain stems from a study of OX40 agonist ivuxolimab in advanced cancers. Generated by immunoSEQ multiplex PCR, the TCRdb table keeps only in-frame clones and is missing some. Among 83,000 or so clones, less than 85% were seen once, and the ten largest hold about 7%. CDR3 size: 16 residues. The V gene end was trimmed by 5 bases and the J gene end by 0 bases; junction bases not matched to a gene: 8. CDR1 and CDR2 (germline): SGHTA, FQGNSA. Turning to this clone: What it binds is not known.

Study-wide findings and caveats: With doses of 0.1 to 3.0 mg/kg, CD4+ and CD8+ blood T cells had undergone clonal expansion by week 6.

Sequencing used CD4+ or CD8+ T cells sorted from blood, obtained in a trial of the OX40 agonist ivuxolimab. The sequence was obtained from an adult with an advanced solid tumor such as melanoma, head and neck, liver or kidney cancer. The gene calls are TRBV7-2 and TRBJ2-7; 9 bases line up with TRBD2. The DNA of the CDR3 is TGTGCCAGCAGCCCTAGGGCGGGAGGGAGCTCCTACGAGCAGTACTTC. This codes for CASSPRAGGSSYEQYF.